A single sample is the source of the 9 T cell receptor beta chains below, sequenced in a study of CD8 T cells in ankylosing spondylitis. Findings and caveats of the study: A TCR beta motif of eight or nine highly homologous variants seemed to mark ankylosing spondylitis blood.

Each CDR3 protein gets one entry after TCRdb re-called the 5' RACE reads with MiXCR. The repertoire holds some 840,000 distinct CDR3 sequences, with about an eighth as singletons. No antigen is known for these receptors. Sequenced: blood, either unsorted or a sorted T cell fraction (not recorded which). The receptors were sampled from a male donor with ankylosing spondylitis.

CDR3 amino acids: CASSTLAGGYNEQFF. CDR3 coding DNA: TGCGCCAGCAGTACCCTAGCGGGAGGATACAATGAGCAGTTCTTC. The chain links TRBV10-1 to TRBJ2-1; 11 bases fit TRBD2. The V gene's germline CDR1 is WNHNN and CDR2 SYGVQD (reference sequence). V dropped 5 bases and J dropped 4; count of bases not matched to a gene: 4. The CDR3 runs 15 residues.

The chain links TRBV5-1 to TRBJ2-7, with D unresolved. Germline CDR1 is SGHRS and CDR2 is YFSETQ. CDR3 length equals 14 residues. V was shortened by 0 bases and J by 3 bases, with 10 bases between the two germline ends. Here the CDR3 reads CASSLGDTYYEQYF. As DNA, the CDR3 is TGCGCCAGCAGCTTGGGCGACACCTACTACGAGCAGTACTTC.

This clonotype was counted at least ten times. The chain links TRBV20-1 to TRBJ2-1; 9 nucleotides align to TRBD2. The CDR3 runs 15 residues. Trimming cost V 0 bases and J 6 bases; bases outside gene matches: 6. CDR1 is DFQATT and CDR2 is SNEGSKA in the germline V gene (reference sequence). CDR3 sequence reads: CSARDMRGGLNEQFF. The CDR3 nucleotides read TGCAGTGCTAGAGATATGCGGGGGGGCCTCAATGAGCAGTTCTTC.

This clonotype turned up a few times. The chain combines TRBV6-1 with TRBJ1-1; 8 nucleotides match TRBD1. The CDR3 extends over 16 amino acids. V dropped 6 bases and J dropped 1; count of bases not matched to a gene: 10. CDR1 and CDR2 (germline): MNHNS, SASEGT. The CDR3: CASSRRQGHWNTEAFF. DNA for the CDR3: TGTGCCAGCAGCCGACGACAGGGGCATTGGAACACTGAAGCTTTCTTT.

A remark on this clonotype: A much larger clone lies a single base off, so this may be a read error. Here the CDR3 DNA reads TGTGCCAGCAGCCCCCAGCGCACAGATACGCAGTATTTT. This encodes CASSPQRTDTQYF. This rearrangement joins TRBV7-2 to TRBJ2-3, with D unclear. The CDR3 spans 13 residues. Looked up from germline, CDR1 is SGHTA and CDR2 is FQGNSA. Trimming shortened V by 5 bases and J by 1 base, and 7 bases separated the two germline ends.

This clonotype occurred many times. The V call is TRBV5-6, the J call TRBJ1-5; 9 positions match TRBD1. The CDR3 runs 14 residues. Germline-derived CDR1 and CDR2 are SGHDT and YYEEEE. The junction had 6 bases not matched to a gene; V was cut back by 4 bases and J by 7 bases. The CDR3 reads CASSRQGVRQPQHF. CDR3 coding DNA: TGTGCCAGCAGCCGACAGGGGGTCCGGCAGCCCCAGCATTTT.

The chain has TRBV20-1 and TRBJ1-4; 7 bases line up with TRBD1. The CDR3 length is 16 residues. In germline, CDR1 is DFQATT, CDR2 SNEGSKA (reference sequence). The V gene end was trimmed by 1 base and the J gene end by 0 bases; junction bases not matched to a gene: 5. This CDR3 reads CSARVLGTATNEKLFF. The CDR3 DNA is TGCAGTGCTAGAGTCCTTGGGACAGCAACTAATGAAAAACTGTTTTTT.

This chain links TRBV7-2 with TRBJ1-5; D remains unclear. Trimming stripped 0 bases from V and 5 bases from J, with 8 bases between. CDR3 length: 14 amino acids. In germline, CDR1 is SGHTA, CDR2 FQGNSA. Here the CDR3 reads CASSLALGDQPQHF. CDR3 sequence (DNA): TGTGCCAGCAGCTTAGCCCTCGGTGATCAGCCCCAGCATTTT.

This clonotype was detected only a few times. The V call is TRBV29-1, the J call TRBJ2-7; D ambiguous. Trimming left V 4 bases short and J 6 bases short, with 7 bases between. The germline gives CDR1 SQVTM, CDR2 ANQGSEA. The CDR3 is 10 amino acids. DNA for the CDR3: TGCAGCGTTGGTGGTTCCGAGCAGTACTTC. Protein sequence: CSVGGSEQYF.